A single sample is the source of the 27 T cell receptor beta chains below, sequenced in a study of blood T cell repertoires in COVID-19. Clones were sequenced by immunoSEQ multiplex PCR, and TCRdb holds only the in-frame ones, with some missing. Of approximately 140,000 clones listed, over 75% are singletons. Specimen: peripheral blood. The origin of the receptors is an older man with active COVID-19.

The chain employs TRBV11-2 and TRBJ2-7; TRBD2 is a possible D gene (5 bases). V lost 5 bases and J lost 4, with 15 bases in between. The CDR3 sequence is 14 residues long. Germline CDR1 and CDR2: SGHAT and FQNNGV. CDR3 DNA sequence: TGTGCCAGCAGCCCCGACGGGATTTCTTACGAGCAGTACTTC. This gives the protein CASSPDGISYEQYF.

This chain links TRBV11-1 with TRBJ2-5; weak D call: TRBD2 (6 bases). The CDR3 sequence is 15 residues long. Germline V lookup: CDR1 SGHAT, CDR2 FQDESV (reference sequence). Trimming shortened V by 5 bases and J by 6 bases, and 19 bases separated the two germline ends. This CDR3 is CASSPPEPGRKTQYF. CDR3 bases: TGTGCCAGCAGCCCCCCCGAGCCCGGGAGAAAGACCCAGTACTTC.

The chain is built from TRBV24-1 and TRBJ1-4; tentative D call: TRBD1 (5 bases). Looked up from germline, CDR1 is KGHDR and CDR2 is SFDVKD. Trimming took 2 bases from V and 3 from J, leaving 12 bases between them. The CDR3 has 16 amino acids. The CDR3, as DNA: TGTGCCACCAGTGATTCCAGGGCAGTAGCTAATGAAAAACTGTTTTTT. It codes for CATSDSRAVANEKLFF.

V usage is TRBV12-5 and J usage is TRBJ2-2; D is possibly TRBD1 (5 bases). The CDR3 length is 15 residues. Germline V gene sequence: CDR1 LGHNT, CDR2 FRNRAP. Trimming removed 3 bases from V and 0 bases from J, with 8 bases in between. As DNA, the CDR3 is TGTGCTAGTGGTTTTGGGGCGACGAACACCGGGGAGCTGTTTTTT. Protein: CASGFGATNTGELFF.

The V gene is TRBV6-5, the J gene TRBJ1-6; D ambiguous. The CDR3 runs 15 residues. Germline V gene data show CDR1 as MNHEY and CDR2 as SVGAGI. The V gene lost 0 bases and the J gene lost 6 bases, with 9 bases spanning the gap. CDR3 region: CASSYSSRSNSPLHF. For the CDR3, the DNA is TGTGCCAGCAGTTACTCGAGCCGAAGTAATTCACCCCTCCACTTT.

The V call is TRBV6-6, the J call TRBJ2-3, with D maybe TRBD1 (6 bases). The germline gives CDR1 MNHNY, CDR2 SVGAGI (reference sequence). CDR3 length equals 13 residues. Trimming removed 9 bases at V and 6 bases at J, with 16 bases between. The CDR3 DNA follows: TGTGCCAGTCTAACAGGGTCCTGGGATACGCAGTATTTT. It is translated as CASLTGSWDTQYF.

The J gene is TRBJ1-2, the V gene TRBV28, with D unclear. V was trimmed by 3 bases and J by 10 bases, leaving 21 bases between them. Germline lookup yields CDR1 MDHEN and CDR2 SYDVKM. The CDR3 has 15 residues. The CDR3 nucleotides are TGTGCCAGCAGTTTCCGAGTGAGCGGGTTGATCTCCTACACCTTC. This codes for CASSFRVSGLISYTF.

The chain joins TRBV5-1 to TRBJ1-3; no clear D. The V end was cut by 3 bases, the J end by 4 bases, with 11 bases between. From germline, CDR1 is SGHRS and CDR2 YFSETQ. CDR3 length: 14 amino acids. CDR3 DNA: TGCGCCAGCAGCTCCGGCGGGGTAGGAAACACCATATATTTT. Translated: CASSSGGVGNTIYF.

V gene TRBV5-6 combines with J gene TRBJ1-2; possible D gene TRBD1, 5 bases. The germline V gene has CDR1 SGHDT and CDR2 YYEEEE. Deletions cut 0 bases from V and 7 bases from J, with 13 bases between. CDR3 length: 14 residues. The CDR3, as DNA: TGTGCCAGCAGCTTGGTTTTTGGGGGAGGTGGCTACACCTTC. This encodes CASSLVFGGGGYTF.

The chain uses TRBV4-3 and TRBJ1-1; a possible D gene is TRBD1 (5 bases). The CDR3 has 14 amino acids. CDR1 LGHNA and CDR2 YSLEER come from the germline V gene. V lost 0 bases and J 6 bases, leaving 11 bases between the germline ends. The CDR3 region is CASSQEQGFAEAFF. In nucleotides, the CDR3 is TGCGCCAGCAGCCAAGAGCAGGGTTTCGCTGAAGCTTTCTTT.

The CDR3 DNA reads TGTGCCAGCAGCCCCTGGACAGTCCACACCGGGGAGCTGTTTTTT. Its protein product is CASSPWTVHTGELFF. The J gene is TRBJ2-2, the V gene TRBV11-2; D is possibly TRBD1 (6 bases). There are 15 residues in the CDR3. CDR1 and CDR2 from the germline V gene are SGHAT and FQNNGV. With 5 bases removed from V and 3 bases from J, the gap between germline ends came to 13 bases.

This chain links TRBV12-2 with TRBJ1-5; TRBD1 was called by the table and not checked on the DNA. TRBV12-2 is classified as a pseudogene. CDR3 length equals 16 residues. The CDR3 loop is CASRFPKGADNQPQHF. The DNA of the CDR3 is TGTGCAAGTCGCTTCCCGAAGGGGGCGGACAATCAGCCCCAGCATTTT.

The chain employs TRBV6-6 and TRBJ2-7; 7 bases are shared with TRBD2. Looked up from germline, CDR1 is MNHNY and CDR2 is SVGAGI (reference sequence). With V trimmed by 6 bases and J by 4 bases, 9 bases remained unmatched. The CDR3 length is 14 residues. CDR3 in DNA: TGTGCCAGCAGCTCCGGGGGGAGGTGGTACGAGCAGTACTTC. Its translation: CASSSGGRWYEQYF.

CDR3 region: CASCRAGGTSDTQYF. Written as DNA, the CDR3 is TGTGCCAGCTGCAGAGCGGGAGGGACGTCAGATACGCAGTATTTT. This chain connects TRBV14 to TRBJ2-3; TRBD2 matches 10 bases. CDR1 is SGHDN and CDR2 is FVKESK in the germline V gene. Trimming took 8 bases from V and 4 from J; bases not matched to a gene: 9. This CDR3 is built from 15 residues. The whole variable domain, filled in from reference TRBV14 and TRBJ2-3, reads EAGVTQFPSHSVIEKGQTVTLRCDPISGHDNLYWYRRVMGKEIKFLLHFVKESKQDESGMPNNRFLAERTGGTYSTLKVQPAELEDSGVYFCASCRAGGTSDTQYFGPGTRLTVL.

This rearrangement joins TRBV5-5 to TRBJ2-5; D is uncertain. V was pared by 0 bases and J by 1 base, with 16 bases between. CDR1 is SGHKS, CDR2 YYEKEE, per germline (reference sequence). This CDR3 spans 17 amino acids. The CDR3, as DNA: TGTGCCAGCAGCTTGGCCAGCACAGCCCGAATCCAAGAGACCCAGTACTTC. Translated: CASSLASTARIQETQYF. Supplemented by reference TRBV5-5 and TRBJ2-5, the full variable domain reads DAGVTQSPTHLIKTRGQQVTLRCSPISGHKSVSWYQQVLGQGPQFIFQYYEKEERGRGNFPDRFSARQFPNYSSELNVNALLLGDSALYLCASSLASTARIQETQYFGPGTRLLVL.

This clone was counted between two and nine times. The J gene is TRBJ1-1, the V gene TRBV3-1 (or the pseudogene TRBV3-2); 7 bases align to TRBD1. Germline lookup yields CDR1 LGHDT and CDR2 YNNKEL (reference sequence). J gave up 11 bases and V 4 bases, and 7 bases lay outside the gene matches. This CDR3 spans 12 amino acids. In DNA form, the CDR3 reads TGTGCCAGCAGCCCCTCAGGGGGGATGGCTTTCTTT. It encodes CASSPSGGMAFF.

The V call is TRBV11-2, the J call TRBJ2-1, with TRBD2 matching over 7 bases. Germline assignment: CDR1 SGHAT and CDR2 FQNNGV. After removal of 5 bases from V and 2 bases from J, the junction contained 3 bases not matched to a gene. There are 14 residues in the CDR3. In DNA form, the CDR3 reads TGTGCCAGCAGCACCGGACTAGCCTACAATGAGCAGTTCTTC. Translation gives CASSTGLAYNEQFF. The entire variable domain, with the rest obtained from reference TRBV11-2 and TRBJ2-1, is as follows: EAGVAQSPRYKIIEKRQSVAFWCNPISGHATLYWYQQILGQGPKLLIQFQNNGVVDDSQLPKDRFSAERLKGVDSTLKIQPAKLEDSAVYLCASSTGLAYNEQFFGPGTRLTVL.

The chain is built from TRBV7-9 and TRBJ2-3, with TRBD2 matching over 7 bases. Unmatched junction bases numbered 2, after V lost 3 bases and J lost 2 bases. CDR1 SEHNR and CDR2 FQNEAQ come from the germline V gene (reference sequence). This CDR3 contains 14 residues. The CDR3 is CASSFSGTTDTQYF. The CDR3 DNA sequence: TGTGCCAGCAGCTTCAGCGGGACCACAGATACGCAGTATTTT.

The chain carries TRBV27 and TRBJ1-6, with no clear D. V lost 8 bases to trimming and J lost 1 base, with 9 bases between them. CDR1 is MNHEY, CDR2 SMNVEV, per germline (reference sequence). The CDR3 runs to 14 residues. The CDR3 spells CASRLDSYNSPLHF. DNA for the CDR3: TGTGCCAGCCGACTAGATTCCTATAATTCACCCCTCCACTTT.

This chain connects TRBV5-1 to TRBJ2-5; 8 nucleotides match TRBD1. CDR1 and CDR2 from the germline V gene are SGHRS and YFSETQ. The junction had 9 bases not matched to a gene; V was cut back by 4 bases and J by 4 bases. The CDR3 consists of 15 residues. CDR3 protein: CASSPTPTGGETQYF. The CDR3 bases are TGCGCCAGCAGCCCAACCCCTACAGGGGGAGAGACCCAGTACTTC.

The chain couples TRBV14 to TRBJ2-5; 8 nucleotides match TRBD1. V gave up 3 bases and J gave up 0 bases; unmatched junction bases: 12. This CDR3 comprises 18 residues. The V gene's germline CDR1 is SGHDN and CDR2 FVKESK. DNA for the CDR3: TGTGCCAGCAGCCAGGCGACCTGGACAGGGAGGTACCAAGAGACCCAGTACTTC. It translates to CASSQATWTGRYQETQYF. Supplemented by reference TRBV14 and TRBJ2-5, the full variable domain reads EAGVTQFPSHSVIEKGQTVTLRCDPISGHDNLYWYRRVMGKEIKFLLHFVKESKQDESGMPNNRFLAERTGGTYSTLKVQPAELEDSGVYFCASSQATWTGRYQETQYFGPGTRLLVL.

The chain is built from TRBV6-5 and TRBJ1-1; D possibly corresponds to TRBD1 (6 bases). CDR1 MNHEY and CDR2 SVGAGI come from the germline V gene. The CDR3 loop spans 14 amino acids. With 6 bases removed from V and 6 bases from J, the gap between germline ends came to 17 bases. CDR3 protein: CASSRPLQGAEAFF. Written as DNA, the CDR3 is TGTGCCAGCAGCAGACCTCTACAGGGAGCTGAAGCTTTCTTT.

This rearrangement joins TRBV3-1 (or the pseudogene TRBV3-2) to TRBJ2-7; tentative D call: TRBD1 (5 bases). V lost 4 bases and J lost 6, with 10 bases in between. The length of the CDR3 is 12 residues. Per germline, CDR1 LGHDT and CDR2 YNNKEL (reference sequence). The CDR3 nucleotides read TGTGCCAGCAGCCTAAGGGGCCTCGAGCAGTACTTC. As protein: CASSLRGLEQYF.

This sequence joins TRBV20-1 and TRBJ2-2; 7 bases fit TRBD2. The V gene's germline CDR1 is DFQATT and CDR2 SNEGSKA (reference sequence). The CDR3 totals 15 residues. Unmatched junction bases numbered 7, after V lost 3 bases and J lost 3 bases. The CDR3 loop is CSASVGTIYTGELFF. DNA of the CDR3: TGCAGTGCTAGTGTTGGGACTATATACACCGGGGAGCTGTTTTTT.

The gene calls are TRBV7-2 and TRBJ1-1; 8 bases map to TRBD1. The germline gives CDR1 SGHTA, CDR2 FQGNSA. V shed 6 bases, J shed 8 bases, and the junction held 11 bases outside the gene matches. CDR3 length: 14 amino acids. The CDR3, as DNA: TGTGCCAGCAGTCTAAGGACAGGGCAAAGGGAAGCTTTCTTT. Its translation: CASSLRTGQREAFF.

The chain uses TRBV6-5 and TRBJ1-4; tentatively, D is TRBD1 (6 bases). This CDR3 is 15 amino acids long. Germline CDR1 MNHEY, CDR2 SVGAGI. The V end was cut by 4 bases, the J end by 0 bases, with 9 bases between. Here the CDR3 DNA reads TGTGCCAGCAGTTGGACAGCCACAACTAATGAAAAACTGTTTTTT. This gives the protein CASSWTATTNEKLFF.

This clone was seen once. The gene calls are TRBV6-5 and TRBJ1-5; 9 nucleotides align to TRBD1. Trimming took 8 bases from V and 4 from J; bases not matched to a gene: 3. CDR1 and CDR2 (germline): MNHEY, SVGAGI. The CDR3 is 13 amino acids. In DNA, the CDR3 is TGTGCCAGCCTGGGGACAGGGAATCAGCCCCAGCATTTT. It is translated as CASLGTGNQPQHF.